A selection of T cell receptor beta chains follows, all from one sample in a study of T cell repertoires in cytomegalovirus infection. TCRdb fed the reads into MiXCR, producing one record per CDR3 protein. The sample contains hundreds of thousands of distinct CDR3 sequences, over 9% of which appear only once. Sequenced material: PBMCs. The receptors come from a human donor in good health (CMV status not recorded). Some clones in this sample may be carry-over from other donors' samples. The CDR3 runs from the conserved cysteine through the conserved F or W. A D gene is named only where the DNA matches it firmly. Only some rows state a clone size, as once, few, many or a class for expanded clones.

cdr3_length j_call d_call v_call clone_size cdr3_aa cdr3_nt
14 TRBJ2-1 TRBD1 TRBV29-1 few CSVGNRGSYNEQFF TGCAGCGTTGGGAACAGGGGGTCCTACAATGAGCAGTTCTTC
15 TRBJ2-1 - TRBV19 - CASKTGRGIHNEQFF TGTGCCAGTAAAACAGGGCGCGGAATACACAATGAGCAGTTCTTC
14 TRBJ1-1 - TRBV6-5 many CASSYSVKTEGVFF TGTGCCAGCAGTTACTCGGTGAAGACTGAAGGGGTTTTCTTT
13 TRBJ2-1 - TRBV7-3 many CASSLMALNEQFF TGTGCCAGCAGCTTAATGGCCCTCAATGAGCAGTTCTTC
15 TRBJ1-5 - TRBV19 many CATTERAYSNQPQHF TGTGCCACCACCGAGAGGGCGTATAGCAATCAGCCCCAGCATTTT
17 TRBJ2-1 - TRBV7-3 many CASSLRDTPSSYNEQFF TGTGCCAGCAGCCTAAGGGACACTCCGAGCTCCTACAATGAGCAGTTCTTC
15 TRBJ2-7 TRBD1 TRBV7-9 - CASSPVDDRAYEQYF TGTGCCAGCAGCCCCGTGGATGACAGGGCCTACGAGCAGTACTTC
14 TRBJ2-5 - TRBV14 few CASSPLGSSETQYF TGTGCCAGCAGCCCCCTCGGATCCTCGGAGACCCAGTACTTC
15 TRBJ2-3 - TRBV7-2 many CASTKRRVSTDTQYF TGTGCCAGCACCAAGCGCAGGGTCAGCACAGATACGCAGTATTTT
15 TRBJ2-5 TRBD2 TRBV5-4 few CASTLLAGEGETQYF TGTGCCAGCACCTTACTTGCGGGGGAGGGAGAGACCCAGTACTTC
15 TRBJ1-2 - TRBV4-1 many CASSQPGRKDYGYTF TGCGCCAGCAGCCAACCAGGGAGGAAGGACTATGGCTACACCTTC
13 TRBJ1-5 - TRBV11-2 many CASSLDRAQPQHF TGTGCCAGCAGCTTAGATCGTGCTCAGCCCCAGCATTTT
14 TRBJ1-1 - TRBV19 many CASSTPGANTEAFF TGTGCCAGTAGTACTCCGGGGGCGAACACTGAAGCTTTCTTT
16 TRBJ2-3 TRBD2 TRBV6-5 many CASSYSWAGGTDTQYF TGTGCCAGCAGTTACTCGTGGGCGGGAGGCACAGATACGCAGTATTTT
19 TRBJ2-3 TRBD2 TRBV28 many CASSPEGLAGARGTDTQYF TGTGCCAGCAGTCCGGAAGGACTAGCGGGAGCGAGGGGGACAGATACGCAGTATTTT
15 TRBJ2-1 TRBD1 TRBV11-3 many CASSLYGQGANEQFF TGTGCCAGCAGCTTATACGGACAGGGGGCGAATGAGCAGTTCTTC
14 TRBJ2-1 - TRBV2 - CASSESPSMGRQFF TGTGCCAGCAGTGAAAGCCCCTCGATGGGTAGGCAGTTCTTC
13 TRBJ2-3 - TRBV5-5 few CASSFASEDTQYF TGTGCCAGCAGCTTCGCTAGCGAAGATACGCAGTATTTT
14 TRBJ1-5 - TRBV28 few CASSLEGPHQPQHF TGTGCCAGCAGTTTGGAGGGTCCTCATCAGCCCCAGCATTTT
19 TRBJ2-1 TRBD2 TRBV13 - CASSLVGGGTLRDYNEQFF TGTGCCAGCAGCTTAGTAGGCGGGGGGACTCTCCGGGATTACAATGAGCAGTTCTTC
17 TRBJ1-6 - TRBV20-1 many CSARDRQGSSYNSPLHF TGCAGTGCTAGAGATCGGCAGGGCAGCTCCTATAATTCACCCCTCCACTTT
14 TRBJ1-1 TRBD1 TRBV27 few CASSVGTGYTEAFF TGTGCCAGCAGTGTTGGGACAGGCTACACTGAAGCTTTCTTT
16 TRBJ2-7 - TRBV9 few CASSVAPTGVPYEQYF TGTGCCAGCAGCGTAGCACCTACAGGAGTCCCCTACGAGCAGTACTTC
14 TRBJ1-2 - TRBV7-2 many CASSLDRVNYGYTF TGTGCCAGCAGCTTAGACAGGGTTAACTATGGCTACACCTTC
12 TRBJ2-7 - TRBV29-1 many CSVDSGAYEQYF TGCAGCGTTGATTCTGGAGCCTACGAGCAGTACTTC
13 TRBJ2-7 TRBD2 TRBV29-1 - CSVLVGGLMEQYF TGCAGCGTACTGGTGGGGGGGTTAATGGAGCAGTACTTC
14 TRBJ2-7 - TRBV27 many CASSLDSGSYEQYF TGTGCCAGCAGTTTAGACAGCGGATCCTACGAGCAGTACTTC
14 TRBJ2-5 - TRBV5-1 once CASSLGAGKETQYF TGCGCCAGCAGCTTGGGTGCAGGCAAAGAGACCCAGTACTTC
12 TRBJ2-3 - TRBV29-1 many CSVLDNTDTQYF TGCAGCGTCTTGGACAACACAGATACGCAGTATTTT
15 TRBJ1-2 - TRBV28 few CASSFGGGRNYGYTF TGTGCCAGCAGTTTCGGGGGGGGACGGAACTATGGCTACACCTTC
14 TRBJ2-5 - TRBV28 few CASSDIRGGETQYF TGTGCCAGCAGCGATATCAGGGGAGGAGAGACCCAGTACTTC
15 TRBJ2-2 - TRBV20-1 - CSARSSDRGAGELFF TGCAGTGCTAGATCATCTGACAGAGGAGCCGGGGAGCTGTTTTTT
15 TRBJ1-6 - TRBV3-1 - CASSPQGAWGSPLHF TGTGCCAGCAGCCCCCAAGGGGCTTGGGGTTCACCCCTCCACTTT